This T cell receptor beta chain was sequenced in a study of shared clonotypes between healthy human individuals. Study conclusions and caveats: Represented diversity, genetic and exposure-history alike, was limited by few donors. Among donors, sharing of clonotypes was expected to be affected by sequencing depth.

With regard to this clone: Its antigen is unidentified.

Looked up from germline, CDR1 is SGHAT and CDR2 is FQNNGV. The V gene end was trimmed by 1 base and the J gene end by 7 bases; junction bases not matched to a gene: 3. CDR3 size: 14 residues. Assay: immunoSEQ multiplex PCR; the TCRdb copy retains only in-frame clones and omits some. The table has roughly 2.4 million clones, approximately 96% seen once. The chain links TRBV11-2 to TRBJ2-7; 11 nucleotides agree with TRBD2. Material for sequencing was naive CD4+ T cells sorted from blood. The subset here: CD45RA+ positively selected. The receptor was isolated from a young man in good health. The CDR3 region has the DNA TGTGCCAGCAGCTTAGGACTAGCGGGGCGGGAGCAGTACTTC. It codes for CASSLGLAGREQYF.